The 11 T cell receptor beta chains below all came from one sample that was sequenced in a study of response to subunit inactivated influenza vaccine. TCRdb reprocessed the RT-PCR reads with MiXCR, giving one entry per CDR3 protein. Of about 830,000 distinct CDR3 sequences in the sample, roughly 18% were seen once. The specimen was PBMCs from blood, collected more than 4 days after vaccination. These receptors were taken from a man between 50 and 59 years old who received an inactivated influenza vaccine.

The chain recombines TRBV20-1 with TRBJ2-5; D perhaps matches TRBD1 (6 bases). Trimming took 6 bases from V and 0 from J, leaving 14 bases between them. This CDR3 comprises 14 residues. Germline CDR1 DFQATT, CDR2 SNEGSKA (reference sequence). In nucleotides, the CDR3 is TGCAGTGCCAAATACAGGGCGTACCAAGAGACCCAGTACTTC. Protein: CSAKYRAYQETQYF.

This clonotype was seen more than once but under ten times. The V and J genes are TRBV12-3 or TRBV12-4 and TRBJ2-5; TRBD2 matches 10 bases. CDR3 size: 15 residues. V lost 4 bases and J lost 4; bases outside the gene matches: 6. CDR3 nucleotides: TGTGCCAGCAGTTCCCTAAGCGGGAGGGGAGAGACCCAGTACTTC. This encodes CASSSLSGRGETQYF.

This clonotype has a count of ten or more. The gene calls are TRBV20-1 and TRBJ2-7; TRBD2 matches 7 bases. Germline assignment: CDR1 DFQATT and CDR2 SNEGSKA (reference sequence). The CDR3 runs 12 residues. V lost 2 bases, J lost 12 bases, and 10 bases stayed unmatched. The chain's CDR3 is CSARTGEASGYF. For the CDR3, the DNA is TGCAGTGCTAGAACCGGGGAGGCTAGCGGGTACTTC.

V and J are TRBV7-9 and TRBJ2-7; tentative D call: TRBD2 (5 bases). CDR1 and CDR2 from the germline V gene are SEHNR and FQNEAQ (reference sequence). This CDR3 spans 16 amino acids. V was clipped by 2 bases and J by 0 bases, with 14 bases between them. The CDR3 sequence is CASSLISLGSSYEQYF. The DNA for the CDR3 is TGTGCCAGCAGCTTAATCAGTCTGGGGAGCTCCTACGAGCAGTACTTC.

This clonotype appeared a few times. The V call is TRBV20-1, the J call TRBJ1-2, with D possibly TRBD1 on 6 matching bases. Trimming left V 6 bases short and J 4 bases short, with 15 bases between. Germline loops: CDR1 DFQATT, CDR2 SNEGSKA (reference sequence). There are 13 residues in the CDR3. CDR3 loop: CSASTGTGYGYTF. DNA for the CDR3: TGCAGTGCCAGTACAGGGACCGGCTATGGCTACACCTTC.

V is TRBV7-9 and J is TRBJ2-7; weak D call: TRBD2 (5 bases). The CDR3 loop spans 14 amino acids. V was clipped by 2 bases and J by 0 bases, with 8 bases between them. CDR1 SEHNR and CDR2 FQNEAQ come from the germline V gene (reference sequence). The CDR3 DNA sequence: TGTGCCAGCAGCTTACACGGAGGCTCCTACGAGCAGTACTTC. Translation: CASSLHGGSYEQYF.

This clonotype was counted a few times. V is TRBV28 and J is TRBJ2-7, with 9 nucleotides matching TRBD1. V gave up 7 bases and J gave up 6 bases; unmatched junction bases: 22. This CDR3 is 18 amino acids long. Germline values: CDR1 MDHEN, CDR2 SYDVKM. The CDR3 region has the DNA TGTGCCAGCACCCTTCCGATGCCCCGTGGACAGGGGTTTTCCGAGCAGTACTTC. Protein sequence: CASTLPMPRGQGFSEQYF. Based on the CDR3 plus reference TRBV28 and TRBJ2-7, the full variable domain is DVKVTQSSRYLVKRTGEKVFLECVQDMDHENMFWYRQDPGLGLRLIYFSYDVKMKEKGDIPEGYSVSREKKERFSLILESASTNQTSMYLCASTLPMPRGQGFSEQYFGPGTRLTVT.

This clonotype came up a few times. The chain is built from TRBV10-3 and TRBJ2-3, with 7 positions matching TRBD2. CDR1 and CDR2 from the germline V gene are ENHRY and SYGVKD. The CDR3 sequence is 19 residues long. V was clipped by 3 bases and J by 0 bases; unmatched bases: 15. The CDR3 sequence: CAISEYERVSGRSTDTQYF. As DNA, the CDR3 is TGTGCCATCAGTGAATATGAGCGCGTTAGCGGGCGAAGCACAGATACGCAGTATTTT.

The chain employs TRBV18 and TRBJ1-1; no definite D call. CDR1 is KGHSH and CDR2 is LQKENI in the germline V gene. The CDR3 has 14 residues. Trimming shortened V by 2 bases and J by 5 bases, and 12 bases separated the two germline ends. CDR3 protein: CASSPFRVNTEAFF. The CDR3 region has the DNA TGTGCCAGCTCACCATTTAGGGTAAATACTGAAGCTTTCTTT.

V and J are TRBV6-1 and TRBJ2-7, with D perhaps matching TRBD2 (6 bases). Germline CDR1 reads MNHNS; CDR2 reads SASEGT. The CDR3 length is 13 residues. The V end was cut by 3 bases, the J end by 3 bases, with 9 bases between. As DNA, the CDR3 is TGTGCCAGCAGTGAGCGGGGAGGCTACGAGCAGTACTTC. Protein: CASSERGGYEQYF.

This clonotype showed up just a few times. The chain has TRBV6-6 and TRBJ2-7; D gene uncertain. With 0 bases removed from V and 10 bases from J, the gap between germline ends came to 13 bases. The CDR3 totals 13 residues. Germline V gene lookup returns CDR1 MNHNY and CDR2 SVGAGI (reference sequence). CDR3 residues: CASSYSPGANQYF. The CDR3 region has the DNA TGTGCCAGCAGTTACTCGCCAGGTGCAAACCAGTACTTC.